A single T cell receptor beta chain is shown here with its context. This clone was observed a single time. Its antigen is not yet known. No per-base quality is available; no much larger clone lies one base away. The CDR3 spans 17 residues, from the cysteine through the phenylalanine. Of the read, only the CDR3 DNA is kept; its 51 bases are in frame from base 1. V lost 0 bases and J lost 4 bases; the stretch between them is 18 bases long. Via the germline V gene, CDR1 is MNHNS and CDR2 SASEGT. The source of the sample is a study of shared clonotypes between healthy human individuals (dated by TCRdb to the early 2020s). Broadly, across the study: The cohort included a few men and a couple of women between 18 and 49 years of age. Leukapheresis yielded between about 0.94 and 8.9 billion PBMCs per donor. Per donor, three plates each were used for CD4 naive and CD4 memory, two for CD8 naive, and one for CD8 memory. To estimate repertoire size and how much clonotype sharing occurs between individuals, the study deeply sequenced the blood TCR repertoires of five healthy adults. Libraries were prepared and TCR repertoires were sequenced by different laboratories using diverse techniques, in order to increase sequencing depth and limit assay-specific biases. The paper's findings and limits, for the study overall: The genetic and exposure-history diversity represented was limited by the small number of donors. Naive subsets generally had larger estimated clonotype richness than memory subsets did. Incomplete sequencing was indicated by rarefaction of sorted-subset datasets, despite the large sequencing depth. Only blood was sampled, and tissue TCR repertoires likely differ from those in blood. Sharing across a few donors was observed for around 5% of naive CD4, under 4% of naive CD8, about 2.3% of memory CD4, and about 0.39% of memory CD8 clonotypes. Pairwise subsampling led to the expectation that sequencing depth would affect the degree of clonotype sharing among donors. Higher generation probabilities were observed for clonotypes shared by all four sorted-subset donors than for non-shared clonotypes.

The donors were healthy, HIV-negative adults who had no recently reported acute infections or vaccinations. All donors were Caucasian adults living in Nashville, Tennessee, USA. CD4+ T cells were enriched through magnetic negative selection, after which naive cells were positively selected on CD45RA and the remaining negative fraction served as the memory subset. After blood collection by leukapheresis, PBMCs were isolated using Ficoll-Histopaque density gradient centrifugation and then cryopreserved in the vapor phase of liquid nitrogen. Analytical flow cytometry was used to check the purity and quantity of each magnetically sorted T cell population. From each sorted fraction, genomic DNA was isolated and quantified by UV absorbance on a Nanodrop 2000c. Using the deep immunoSEQ assay, multiplex PCR amplified TCR CDR3 regions from genomic DNA. Extracted genomic DNA from each cell subset was spread evenly across all wells of several immunoSEQ 96-well plates, with each plate serving as a replicate. For sorted subsets, around 200 ng genomic DNA, equal to about 30,000 T cell genomes, was loaded into each replicate PCR. The purified libraries were quantified using a Qubit 3.0 fluorometer, sized with a Bioanalyzer 2100, and then quantified again using the KAPA Library Quantification kit. Each immunoSEQ 96-well plate was sequenced on its own single-read 150-cycle Illumina NextSeq 550 flow cell. The authors' pipeline ran thus. Because the immunoSEQ output held only junctional sequences and lacked quality scores, the filtering could not match the filtering applied to full-length reads. To assign V/J genes and CDR3, sequences were annotated using PyIR, a Python wrapper for IgBLAST v1.9, with IMGT germline references. Reads were removed for weak V/J assignments (E-value above 1e-6), missing CDR3, stop codons, out-of-frame junctions, or ambiguous translated residues. A V3J clonotype was defined by an identical inferred V gene, J gene, and CDR3 amino acid sequence. Percentage overlap between repertoires was calculated by dividing the number of shared unique clonotypes by the size of the smaller repertoire. Richness of each repertoire was evaluated using RTK rarefaction, the Chao1 estimator, and Recon v2.1 estimates of unobserved clonotypes. OLGA was used to compute generation probabilities for all TCRbeta clonotypes that the gDNA method yielded from a few donors. This immuneACCESS table, as held by TCRdb, lists in-frame sequences with V and J called but not all clones. Of the missing ones, under half trace to an unresolved V gene in checked studies; the others have no known cause. The V and J calls and the clone size are those of that table, but D and trimming were determined from the DNA. This sample gives fewer than 2.5 million clones in total; roughly 93% of them show up just once. The leading ten clones occupy about 0.34% of the sample.

The material sequenced was naive CD4+ T cells from PBMCs. The cell subset or site tag for this specimen amounts to: CD45RA+ positively selected. The chain is assembled from TRBV6-1 and TRBJ1-2, with no D gene named confidently. The sequence was collected from a man younger than 35 in good health. Some clones in this sample may be carry-over from other donors' samples. The DNA reads TGTGCCAGCAGTGAAGCGTTGGCGGCGAGAGGGATCTATGGCTACACCTTC. This is translated as CASSEALAARGIYGYTF.